The 22 T cell receptor beta chains presented below share a single source sample, sequenced in a study of blood T cell repertoires in COVID-19. Here immunoSEQ multiplex PCR was the method, and the copy in TCRdb shows in-frame clones only, minus some. The sample lists more than 60,000 clones, 70% to 90% seen once, with about 4.4% in the top ten. Sequencing was performed on peripheral blood. These receptor sequences come from a man between 50 and 59 years old with active COVID-19.

The V call is TRBV10-3, the J call TRBJ1-2; D remains unclear. The germline V gene encodes CDR1 ENHRY and CDR2 SYGVKD. V was shortened by 1 base and J by 4 bases, with 13 bases between the two germline ends. The CDR3 spans 15 residues. CDR3 loop: CAISEFEIAGYGYTF. Here the CDR3 DNA reads TGTGCCATCAGTGAGTTCGAGATAGCGGGCTATGGCTACACCTTC.

The rearrangement joins TRBV21-1 to TRBJ2-7; TRBD1, the table's D call, lacks a check against the DNA. TRBV21-1 is classified as a pseudogene. The CDR3 length is 18 residues. The CDR3 region is CASSKRCNPGQGSYEQYF. The CDR3 DNA reads as TGTGCCAGCAGCAAGAGATGTAACCCGGGACAGGGCTCCTACGAGCAGTACTTC.

Written as DNA, the CDR3 is TGTGCCAGCAGACAGTCCGGGGCCTACGAGCAGTACTTC. It specifies CASRQSGAYEQYF. The chain couples TRBV3-1 (or the pseudogene TRBV3-2) to TRBJ2-7, with TRBD2 as a possible D gene (5 bases). The germline V gene has CDR1 LGHDT and CDR2 YNNKEL (reference sequence). V lost 6 bases and J lost 2, with 11 bases in between. The CDR3 is 13 amino acids.

Turning to this clone: Mismatch with germline at one junction end may stem from a read error. This sequence joins TRBV10-3 and TRBJ2-5, with 10 bases aligning to TRBD1. The CDR3 contains 15 residues. CDR1 is ENHRY, CDR2 SYGVKD, per germline. For the CDR3, the DNA is TGTGCCATGAGTGATCCGGGACAGGGGTGGGAGACCCAGTACTTC. This gives the protein CAMSDPGQGWETQYF.

The V and J genes are TRBV12-3 or TRBV12-4 and TRBJ1-3; D remains ambiguous. V gave up 3 bases and J gave up 6 bases, with 6 bases separating them. This CDR3 has 12 residues. Here the CDR3 reads CASSFIPNTIYF. DNA for the CDR3: TGTGCCAGCAGTTTTATCCCAAACACCATATATTTT.

The rearrangement links TRBV29-1 to TRBJ2-5, with TRBD1 matching over 8 bases. The germline V gene has CDR1 SQVTM and CDR2 ANQGSEA. The CDR3 contains 12 residues. The V and J ends lost 5 bases and 2 bases, in that order; junction bases with no gene match: 1. CDR3: CSVRTGQETQYF. CDR3 coding DNA: TGCAGCGTTCGGACAGGGCAAGAGACCCAGTACTTC.

The chain joins TRBV4-2 to TRBJ1-2; 11 nucleotides line up with TRBD1. The CDR3 has 15 residues. Trimming took 2 bases from V and 7 from J; bases not matched to a gene: 6. Germline V gene sequence: CDR1 LGHNA, CDR2 YNFKEQ. CDR3 residues: CASSQPGQGVGGYTF. The CDR3 DNA reads TGTGCCAGCAGCCAACCGGGACAGGGGGTAGGTGGCTACACCTTC.

The chain links TRBV11-2 to TRBJ2-7; no clear D. The CDR3 runs 14 residues. V was pared by 6 bases and J by 4 bases, with 16 bases between. The germline V gene encodes CDR1 SGHAT and CDR2 FQNNGV. CDR3 coding DNA: TGTGCCAGCAGTTATACTGGGCCTCCGTACGAGCAGTACTTC. It codes for CASSYTGPPYEQYF.

V is TRBV9 and J is TRBJ1-4; D not certain. V lost 3 bases and J lost 7, with 19 bases in between. The CDR3 contains 16 residues. From germline, CDR1 is SGDLS and CDR2 YYNGEE. The CDR3, as DNA: TGTGCCAGCAGCGAAGGGAGAACGAATCGGGGTGAAAAACTGTTTTTT. The encoded protein is CASSEGRTNRGEKLFF. Complete variable domain (other parts from reference TRBV9 and TRBJ1-4): DSGVTQTPKHLITATGQRVTLRCSPRSGDLSVYWYQQSLDQGLQFLIQYYNGEERAKGNILERFSAQQFPDLHSELNLSSLELGDSALYFCASSEGRTNRGEKLFFGSGTQLSVL.

This clone showed up just a few times. The chain carries TRBV7-2 and TRBJ2-3, with TRBD2 matching 7 bases. J gave up 1 base and V 0 bases, and 4 bases lay outside the gene matches. This CDR3 has 16 residues. In germline, CDR1 is SGHTA, CDR2 FQGNSA. The CDR3 spells CASSLASLAGTDTQYF. The CDR3 DNA reads TGTGCCAGCAGCTTAGCATCCCTAGCGGGCACAGATACGCAGTATTTT.

This chain links TRBV6-6 with TRBJ1-2; D is unresolved. CDR3 length equals 12 residues. Germline CDR1 reads MNHNY; CDR2 reads SVGAGI (reference sequence). Trimming took off 10 bases at V and 4 bases at J, with 13 bases between the two ends. CDR3 amino acids: CAMQTTGYGYTF. In DNA form, the CDR3 reads TGTGCCATGCAAACTACCGGCTATGGCTACACCTTC.

This chain joins TRBV11-3 and TRBJ2-7, with D maybe TRBD1 (5 bases). V was trimmed by 3 bases and J by 4 bases, leaving 16 bases between them. Germline assignment: CDR1 SGHNT and CDR2 YENEEA. The CDR3 loop spans 15 amino acids. CDR3 amino acids: CASSFRQTSGYEQYF. The CDR3 bases are TGTGCCAGCAGCTTCCGACAGACCTCCGGGTACGAGCAGTACTTC.

The chain employs TRBV6-6 and TRBJ2-3, with D perhaps matching TRBD1 (6 bases). Germline V CDR1 and CDR2: MNHNY, SVGAGI (reference sequence). The V gene lost 2 bases and the J gene lost 0 bases, with 9 bases spanning the gap. The CDR3 consists of 15 residues. CDR3 coding DNA: TGTGCCAGCAGTTACGGACAGCTAAGCACAGATACGCAGTATTTT. Protein sequence: CASSYGQLSTDTQYF.

The rearrangement joins TRBV6-4 to TRBJ2-2; 8 bases are shared with TRBD1. CDR1 is MRHNA, CDR2 SNTAGT, per germline. The J segment lost 5 bases and the V segment lost 8 bases, leaving 4 bases of the junction unmatched. The CDR3 consists of 13 residues. This chain's CDR3 is CASRDRQTGELFF. As DNA, the CDR3 is TGTGCCAGCCGGGACAGGCAAACCGGGGAGCTGTTTTTT.

This clone was picked up a small number of times. The V gene is TRBV5-6, the J gene TRBJ2-7; the D gene is possibly TRBD1 (6 bases). Trimming left V 5 bases short and J 1 base short, with 10 bases between. This CDR3 is built from 13 residues. From germline, CDR1 is SGHDT and CDR2 YYEEEE. In DNA form, the CDR3 reads TGTGCCAGCAGTTGGGGGCGTTCCTACGAGCAGTACTTC. It is translated as CASSWGRSYEQYF.

This chain uses TRBV2 with TRBJ1-2; D unclear. CDR1 is SNHLY and CDR2 is FYNNEI in the germline V gene. This CDR3 is built from 14 residues. The germline V and J ends were trimmed by 4 bases and 3 bases, with 12 bases remaining between them. This CDR3 is CASSGEISYYGYTF. CDR3 coding DNA: TGTGCCAGCAGTGGCGAAATCTCCTACTATGGCTACACCTTC. The whole variable domain, remainder taken from reference TRBV2 and TRBJ1-2, is EPEVTQTPSHQVTQMGQEVILRCVPISNHLYFYWYRQILGQKVEFLVSFYNNEISEKSEIFDDQFSVERPDGSNFTLKIRSTKLEDSAMYFCASSGEISYYGYTFGSGTRLTVV.

As DNA, the CDR3 is TGTGCCTCTGTGGGGACTAGCGGGAGGAAGTTCTTC. Protein sequence: CASVGTSGRKFF. This chain connects TRBV30 to TRBJ2-1, with 15 positions matching TRBD2. The CDR3 is 12 amino acids. From germline, CDR1 is GTSNPN and CDR2 SVGIG (reference sequence). J gave up 14 bases and V 7 bases, and 6 bases lay outside the gene matches.

This clone was observed a single time. This chain connects TRBV30 to TRBJ1-3, with D tentatively TRBD1 (5 bases). Germline V CDR1 and CDR2: GTSNPN, SVGIG (reference sequence). The CDR3 consists of 15 residues. Deletions cut 2 bases from V and 2 bases from J, with 13 bases between. The CDR3 coding sequence is TGTGCCTGGAGTCCAGGGTGGGATCCTGGAAACACCATATATTTT. Protein sequence: CAWSPGWDPGNTIYF.

The chain links TRBV7-8 to TRBJ2-1; possible D gene TRBD1, 5 bases. This CDR3 contains 12 residues. V lost 5 bases to trimming and J lost 7 bases, with 9 bases between them. Germline CDR1 reads SGHVS; CDR2 reads FQNEAQ. The CDR3 DNA reads TGTGCCAGCAGCCCCTCAGGGAATGAGCAGTTCTTC. Protein product: CASSPSGNEQFF.

A single count supports this clone. This sequence joins TRBV28 and TRBJ2-7; tentative D call: TRBD1 (7 bases). V was pared by 3 bases and J by 1 base, with 13 bases between. This CDR3 is 15 amino acids long. Germline CDR1 is MDHEN and CDR2 is SYDVKM. The CDR3 DNA reads TGTGCCAGCAGTTTTGGGGGGACAGCTTCCTACGAGCAGTACTTC. Protein: CASSFGGTASYEQYF.

The chain employs TRBV9 and TRBJ2-3; 9 bases are a match to TRBD2. Germline V gene data show CDR1 as SGDLS and CDR2 as YYNGEE. J gave up 1 base and V 3 bases, and 3 bases lay outside the gene matches. The CDR3 loop spans 15 amino acids. The CDR3: CASSAWTSGTDTQYF. The CDR3 nucleotides read TGTGCCAGCAGCGCCTGGACTAGCGGCACAGATACGCAGTATTTT.

As for this clone: Other DNA sequences in the same sample also yield this CDR3. This rearrangement joins TRBV7-9 to TRBJ1-1, with 7 bases lining up with TRBD1. The CDR3 covers 15 residues. The germline V gene has CDR1 SEHNR and CDR2 FQNEAQ (reference sequence). The J segment lost 0 bases and the V segment lost 5 bases, leaving 6 bases of the junction unmatched. CDR3 coding DNA: TGTGCCAGCAGCCCGAGACAGGGATTGAACACTGAAGCTTTCTTT. Residues: CASSPRQGLNTEAFF.